This T cell receptor beta chain emerged from a study of blood T cell repertoires in COVID-19. About the research overall: Specimens from acute and convalescent COVID-19 originated in the United States, Italy and Spain. The analysed material was cDNA or gDNA that came from T cells, B-cell-depleted T cells, or PBMCs.

Germline lookup yields CDR1 LNHNV and CDR2 YYDKDF (reference sequence). The CDR3 covers 16 residues. V was pared by 3 bases and J by 1 base, with 12 bases between. Seattle researchers signed up patients amid active infection and tracked them longitudinally. In the original analysis: Scientists estimated how many nucleated cells there were by amplifying reference gene primers. Produced via immunoSEQ multiplex PCR; TCRdb's table is partial and in-frame only. That table gives V, J and clone size, and the DNA gave D and trimming. In the table there are approximately 270,000 clones, approximately 90% of which are singletons.

The rearrangement uses TRBV15 and TRBJ2-2; the D gene is possibly TRBD2 (5 bases). This sequence was found in a woman aged 30 to 39 with COVID-19, enrolled during active disease. Sequenced: peripheral blood. This CDR3 is CATSRAGLLNTGELFF. The CDR3 nucleotides read TGTGCCACCAGCAGGGCAGGACTTTTGAACACCGGGGAGCTGTTTTTT.